This TCR beta chain was sequenced during a study of cytomegalovirus exposure and HLA in healthy donors. Overall study context: An analysis done earlier identified almost 120 million unique TCR beta sequences from about 179 million T cells.

PCR used 60 Vbeta primers and 13 Jbeta primers. Original processing notes: The count from a later analysis was 70 million to 85 million unique TCR beta chains, roughly 11 million of them shared. TCRdb's copy holds only in-frame clones and misses some; the assay was immunoSEQ multiplex PCR. D and trimming were read from the DNA, whereas the V and J calls and clone size are those reported in that table. The repertoire holds some 110,000 clones, with over 75% as singletons. About this clone: Its antigen is currently unknown.

Notes on the study in general: A later examination showed that TCR association rates differed by HLA locus, with DRB1 most and HLA-C fewest.

Nominally healthy donors provided the samples, though records likely missed some immune exposures. The clonotype originates from a man in his fifties or sixties in good health and CMV-seropositive. Material for sequencing was PBMCs.

CDR3 sequence: CAPGGDSTDTQYF. The CDR3 region has the DNA TGTGCCCCGGGGGGCGATAGCACAGATACGCAGTATTTT. V is TRBV7-9 and J is TRBJ2-3; D possibly corresponds to TRBD2 (7 bases). V was pared by 11 bases and J by 0 bases, with 12 bases between. CDR1 SEHNR and CDR2 FQNEAQ come from the germline V gene (reference sequence). CDR3 length equals 13 residues.